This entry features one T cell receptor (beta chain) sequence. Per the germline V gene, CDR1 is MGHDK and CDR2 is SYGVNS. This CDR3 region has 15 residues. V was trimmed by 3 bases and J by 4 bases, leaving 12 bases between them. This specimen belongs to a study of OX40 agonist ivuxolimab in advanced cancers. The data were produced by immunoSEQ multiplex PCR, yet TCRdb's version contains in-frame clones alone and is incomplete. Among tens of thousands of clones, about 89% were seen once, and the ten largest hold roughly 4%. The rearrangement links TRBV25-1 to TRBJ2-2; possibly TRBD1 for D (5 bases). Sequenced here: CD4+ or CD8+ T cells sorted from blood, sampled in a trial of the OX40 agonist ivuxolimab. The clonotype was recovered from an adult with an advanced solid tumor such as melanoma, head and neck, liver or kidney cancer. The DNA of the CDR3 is TGTGCCAGCAGTGACCTAGGGGTGGGCACCGGGGAGCTGTTTTTT. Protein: CASSDLGVGTGELFF.